This section outlines one T cell receptor beta chain sequence together with its context. Its antigen remains unknown. The data were obtained in a study of T cell responses to AZD1222 COVID-19 vaccine. Study-level results: The sample set comprised mostly white British donors with more females, and clonal diversity was possibly underestimated.

This table comes from immunoSEQ multiplex PCR, and its TCRdb copy is limited to in-frame clones, with some not included. The data contain about 110,000 clones, roughly 91% of them singletons. J gave up 8 bases and V 0 bases, and 4 bases lay outside the gene matches. In germline, CDR1 is MNHEY, CDR2 SVGEGT. This CDR3 contains 15 residues. The sequence derives from an adult in good health. V and J are TRBV6-2 or TRBV6-3 and TRBJ2-1, with 10 bases fitting TRBD2. Sequenced material: peripheral blood, taken on day 0 of AZD1222 vaccination. The CDR3 sequence is CASSYSPSGSYEQFF. The CDR3 DNA follows: TGTGCCAGCAGTTACTCTCCTAGCGGGAGCTATGAGCAGTTCTTC.